The subject of this entry is one TCR beta chain. This sample was included in a study of CD8 T cells in Susac syndrome. V shed 0 bases and J 3 bases; nucleotides not matched to a gene: 6. CDR3 length: 17 amino acids. Germline CDR1 reads MNHEY; CDR2 reads SVGAGI. RNA amounts of about 0.5 to 1 ug underwent reverse transcription with random hexamers. TCRdb re-called the immunoSEQ multiplex PCR reads through MiXCR, storing one row per CDR3 protein. The sample has about 200,000 distinct CDR3 sequences; roughly 90% are singletons. The chain joins TRBV6-5 to TRBJ2-1; 9 bases are a match to TRBD1. The TCR originated in a human donor with Susac syndrome. The specimen was CD4+ T cells from PBMCs. The CDR3 is CASSYSTGTGNYNEQFF. Here the CDR3 DNA reads TGTGCCAGCAGTTACTCGACCGGGACAGGGAACTACAATGAGCAGTTCTTC.